The 15 T cell receptor beta chains in this list originate from one sample, sequenced in a study of beta chain features in type 1 diabetes. Points from the study as a whole: Shortening of TCRB CDR3s, moderate but significant, appeared in all four CD4+ subsets of Type 1 diabetes patients.

Expressed TCRB transcripts were sequenced, since all the RNA that had been isolated was reverse transcribed. The assay was immunoSEQ multiplex PCR, and TCRdb's table has in-frame clones only and misses some. In the table there are 200,000 to 250,000 clones, around 14% of which are singletons. Antigen specificity for these receptors is unknown. Specimen: naive CD4+ T cells from blood. These receptors were taken from a man under 40 with type 1 diabetes.

The chain recombines TRBV5-4 with TRBJ2-1, with TRBD2 matching 7 bases. Germline lookup yields CDR1 SGHNT and CDR2 YYREEE (reference sequence). The CDR3 length is 16 residues. Unmatched junction bases numbered 14, after V lost 4 bases and J lost 7 bases. CDR3 loop: CASSPTATSSGNEQFF. CDR3 DNA sequence: TGTGCCAGCAGCCCAACCGCGACTAGCTCGGGTAATGAGCAGTTCTTC.

This rearrangement joins TRBV7-9 to TRBJ1-2; 8 nucleotides agree with TRBD1. The germline V gene encodes CDR1 SEHNR and CDR2 FQNEAQ (reference sequence). V was clipped by 7 bases and J by 4 bases; unmatched bases: 5. The CDR3 has 13 residues. CDR3 in DNA: TGTGCCAGCATGCCACAGGGGGGCTATGGCTACACCTTC. The encoded protein is CASMPQGGYGYTF.

The CDR3 nucleotides read TGTGCCAGCAGCTTTGCCGGTGGGGCCCAAGAGACCCAGTACTTC. Its translation is CASSFAGGAQETQYF. This chain links TRBV7-2 with TRBJ2-5, with D possibly being TRBD1 (5 bases). The V and J ends lost 3 bases and 1 base respectively, with 12 bases between them. The CDR3 loop spans 15 amino acids. Germline lookup yields CDR1 SGHTA and CDR2 FQGNSA.

This clone was seen a few times. The V call is TRBV6-5, the J call TRBJ2-6; D is uncertain. V shed 0 bases and J shed 1 base, with 4 bases lying between them. Germline values: CDR1 MNHEY, CDR2 SVGAGI. The CDR3 loop spans 15 amino acids. The DNA for the CDR3 is TGTGCCAGCAGTTACTCCAGTTCTGGGGCCAACGTCCTGACTTTC. Its protein is CASSYSSSGANVLTF.

This clone has only a few counts. This rearrangement joins TRBV5-1 to TRBJ2-5; D uncertain. The V end was cut by 0 bases, the J end by 1 base, with 13 bases between. The germline V gene encodes CDR1 SGHRS and CDR2 YFSETQ. The CDR3 is 16 residues long. CDR3 sequence reads: CASSLGSGPTQETQYF. In DNA, the CDR3 is TGCGCCAGCAGCTTGGGGTCAGGCCCGACCCAAGAGACCCAGTACTTC.

J is TRBJ1-2 and V is TRBV7-9; the D is unclear. This CDR3 region has 15 residues. In germline, CDR1 is SEHNR, CDR2 FQNEAQ (reference sequence). V lost 3 bases and J lost 4, with 15 bases in between. The CDR3 spells CASSFDSGNGYGYTF. The CDR3 bases are TGTGCCAGCAGCTTTGACTCGGGGAATGGCTATGGCTACACCTTC.

This clone was observed a handful of times. This CDR3 is also generated by other DNA sequences in the sample. This sequence joins TRBV5-4 and TRBJ2-1; D might be TRBD1 (6 bases). CDR1 is SGHNT, CDR2 YYREEE, per germline (reference sequence). V lost 2 bases, J lost 0 bases, and 9 bases lay in between. The length of the CDR3 is 15 residues. This CDR3 reads CASSLGGSSYNEQFF. The CDR3 nucleotides are TGTGCCAGCAGCTTAGGGGGAAGCTCCTACAATGAGCAGTTCTTC.

This clone was observed a handful of times. The chain joins TRBV4-1 to TRBJ1-1, with D maybe TRBD1 (6 bases). This CDR3 comprises 14 residues. Trimming took 4 bases from V and 5 from J, leaving 14 bases between them. In germline, CDR1 is MGHRA, CDR2 YSYEKL. CDR3 loop: CASSPLGRGTEAFF. Written as DNA, the CDR3 is TGCGCCAGCAGCCCTTTGGGCAGGGGTACTGAAGCTTTCTTT.

This clone was seen more than once but under ten times. Its ends do not fully match the called genes, so a read error is possible. The chain combines TRBV5-4 with TRBJ1-6; D gene unclear. Germline loops: CDR1 SGHNT, CDR2 YYREEE (reference sequence). The CDR3 covers 16 residues. The CDR3 DNA is TGTGCCAGCAGCTCCAGTCCGACGGAGATTAATTCGCCCCTCCACTTT. This gives the protein CASSSSPTEINSPLHF.

This clone was counted a few times. The rearrangement links TRBV29-1 to TRBJ2-7, with D maybe TRBD2 (5 bases). This CDR3 comprises 14 residues. Germline CDR1 is SQVTM and CDR2 is ANQGSEA. Trimming took 7 bases from V and 0 from J, leaving 16 bases between them. The CDR3 DNA follows: TGCAGCGCCCGAGGAGGCACCGGCTCCTACGAGCAGTACTTC. Amino acids: CSARGGTGSYEQYF.

In its sample, this clone was seen a few times. The rearrangement links TRBV6-6 to TRBJ2-2; 8 bases are shared with TRBD1. After removal of 2 bases from V and 6 bases from J, the junction contained 5 bases not matched to a gene. CDR1 MNHNY and CDR2 SVGAGI come from the germline V gene (reference sequence). The CDR3 has 15 amino acids. The CDR3 region has the DNA TGTGCCAGCAGTTACGCGGACAGGGTGGCCGGGGAGCTGTTTTTT. This translates into CASSYADRVAGELFF.

This clone was detected only a few times. V is TRBV5-6 and J is TRBJ2-5; TRBD1 might be the D (7 bases). Germline V gene lookup returns CDR1 SGHDT and CDR2 YYEEEE. The CDR3 loop spans 15 amino acids. V dropped 5 bases and J dropped 1 base, with 15 bases sitting between them. The CDR3 coding sequence is TGTGCCAGCAGTCAGGGGGGCGTAGTCCAAGAGACCCAGTACTTC. Translation: CASSQGGVVQETQYF. The entire variable domain, with the rest obtained from reference TRBV5-6 and TRBJ2-5, is as follows: DAGVTQSPTHLIKTRGQQVTLRCSPKSGHDTVSWYQQALGQGPQFIFQYYEEEERQRGNFPDRFSGHQFPNYSSELNVNALLLGDSALYLCASSQGGVVQETQYFGPGTRLLVL.

This clone was picked up a small number of times. The genes are TRBV6-1 and TRBJ2-7; TRBD2 matches at 10 bases. The CDR3 has 18 amino acids. Germline loops: CDR1 MNHNS, CDR2 SASEGT. V was pared by 0 bases and J by 0 bases, with 8 bases of the junction left unmatched. CDR3 bases: TGTGCCAGCAGTGAAGCGGTTAGCGGGAGGCTAAGCTCCTACGAGCAGTACTTC. Its protein product is CASSEAVSGRLSSYEQYF.

The V and J genes are TRBV6-5 and TRBJ2-7, with a weak D call TRBD2 (7 bases). The CDR3 runs 14 residues. CDR1 is MNHEY and CDR2 is SVGAGI in the germline V gene. Between the trimmed V and J ends, which lost 6 bases and 7 bases, there was a span of 19 bases. The CDR3 bases are TGTGCCAGCAGCAGGGGACGGGGGGCTAGAGAGCAGTACTTC. This gives the protein CASSRGRGAREQYF.

This clone has only a few counts. V is TRBV6-6 and J is TRBJ2-1; 9 nucleotides match TRBD2. V trimming: 4 bases; J trimming: 3 bases; junction bases outside the gene matches: 4. CDR3 length: 15 residues. Germline V gene data show CDR1 as MNHNY and CDR2 as SVGAGI (reference sequence). In nucleotides, the CDR3 is TGTGCCAGCAGTTCTCTAGCGGGGTTCTACAATGAGCAGTTCTTC. This codes for CASSSLAGFYNEQFF.